The 23 T cell receptor beta chains below were found in one sample sequenced in a study of blood T cell repertoires in COVID-19. Sequencing used immunoSEQ multiplex PCR; TCRdb keeps in-frame clones, though not all of them. The data contain 50,000 to 75,000 clones, less than 85% of them seen just once; the ten biggest clones take up about 20%. The specimen sequenced was peripheral blood. These receptors originate from a man in his sixties with acute or convalescent COVID-19.

J is TRBJ1-2 and V is TRBV6-4; D ambiguous. Germline lookup yields CDR1 MRHNA and CDR2 SNTAGT. V gave up 4 bases and J gave up 10 bases, with 13 bases separating them. The CDR3 loop spans 12 amino acids. The CDR3 DNA sequence: TGTGCCAGCAGTGTAAGTGTTCCGGTCTACACCTTC. Its translation is CASSVSVPVYTF.

This sequence joins TRBV19 and TRBJ1-2; unclear D gene. Trimming cost V 1 base and J 6 bases, with 18 bases left between them. The CDR3 extends over 16 amino acids. CDR1 is LNHDA and CDR2 is SQIVND in the germline V gene (reference sequence). DNA for the CDR3: TGTGCCAGTAGTATAGGGCCAGCCAATAATCAGGATGGCTACACCTTC. Amino acid sequence: CASSIGPANNQDGYTF.

The chain recombines TRBV6-5 with TRBJ2-1, with a weak D call TRBD2 (5 bases). V gave up 6 bases and J gave up 7 bases, with 19 bases separating them. Germline CDR1 MNHEY, CDR2 SVGAGI. The CDR3 is 15 amino acids. For the CDR3, the DNA is TGTGCCAGCAGCCTCGAGAGGGATCCCCGAAATGAGCAGTTCTTC. It encodes CASSLERDPRNEQFF.

The DNA of the CDR3 is TGTGCCAGTAGTATAGCATGGAACACTGAAGCTTTCTTT. Protein: CASSIAWNTEAFF. The chain combines TRBV19 with TRBJ1-1; D gene unclear. Germline CDR1 and CDR2: LNHDA and SQIVND (reference sequence). Trimming left V 1 base short and J 1 base short, with 4 bases between. CDR3 length: 13 residues.

This chain uses TRBV10-3 with TRBJ1-6, with D possibly TRBD1 on 6 matching bases. The CDR3 runs to 13 residues. Germline V lookup: CDR1 ENHRY, CDR2 SYGVKD. The V gene lost 6 bases and the J gene lost 10 bases, with 13 bases spanning the gap. The CDR3 loop is CAIRVDRNSPLHF. CDR3 nucleotides: TGTGCCATCAGGGTTGACAGGAACTCACCCCTCCACTTT.

This sequence joins TRBV28 and TRBJ2-7; 7 bases line up with TRBD1. CDR1 and CDR2 from the germline V gene are MDHEN and SYDVKM. V dropped 5 bases and J dropped 3; count of bases not matched to a gene: 13. CDR3 size: 16 residues. CDR3 amino acids: CASSHPKTGRIYEQYF. As DNA, the CDR3 is TGTGCCAGCAGTCACCCGAAGACAGGGCGGATCTACGAGCAGTACTTC. Combining the CDR3 with reference TRBV28 and TRBJ2-7 gives the whole variable domain DVKVTQSSRYLVKRTGEKVFLECVQDMDHENMFWYRQDPGLGLRLIYFSYDVKMKEKGDIPEGYSVSREKKERFSLILESASTNQTSMYLCASSHPKTGRIYEQYFGPGTRLTVT.

V and J are TRBV10-2 and TRBJ1-2, with 12 bases lining up with TRBD1. With 6 bases clipped from V and 8 bases from J, the junction kept 13 bases outside the gene matches. In germline, CDR1 is WSHSY, CDR2 SAAADI. The CDR3 extends over 16 amino acids. CDR3 sequence: CASRATGTGGGGGYTF. The CDR3, as DNA: TGCGCCAGCAGAGCTACCGGGACAGGGGGCGGAGGAGGCTACACCTTC.

The rearrangement uses TRBV9 and TRBJ2-5, with 10 bases that match TRBD1. V gave up 2 bases and J gave up 5 bases; unmatched junction bases: 6. The CDR3 contains 15 residues. The germline V gene encodes CDR1 SGDLS and CDR2 YYNGEE. CDR3 protein: CASSVDRGSGETQYF. The CDR3 coding sequence is TGTGCCAGCAGCGTGGACAGGGGGTCCGGGGAGACCCAGTACTTC.

The V call is TRBV27, the J call TRBJ1-5; 12 bases are shared with TRBD1. The CDR3 is 15 amino acids. The germline gives CDR1 MNHEY, CDR2 SMNVEV (reference sequence). V shed 2 bases, J shed 5 bases, and the junction held 1 base outside the gene matches. The CDR3 reads CASSLGTGGDQPQHF. Written as DNA, the CDR3 is TGTGCCAGCAGTTTAGGGACAGGGGGCGATCAGCCCCAGCATTTT.

This clone was seen once. CDR3 coding DNA: TGTGCCTGTAGGGCTAGCGGGATGGGTAATGAGCAGTTCTTC. Encoded protein: CACRASGMGNEQFF. The V and J genes are TRBV30 and TRBJ2-1; 9 bases fit TRBD2. Trimming took 6 bases from V and 7 from J; bases not matched to a gene: 10. This CDR3 has 14 amino acids. The germline CDR1 and CDR2 sequences are GTSNPN and SVGIG (reference sequence).

The rearrangement uses TRBV14 and TRBJ2-5; 8 nucleotides line up with TRBD2. After removal of 4 bases from V and 5 bases from J, the junction contained 6 bases not matched to a gene. This CDR3 region has 14 residues. Germline V gene lookup returns CDR1 SGHDN and CDR2 FVKESK. CDR3 protein: CASSPLAGVETQYF. CDR3 bases: TGTGCCAGCAGCCCCCTAGCGGGTGTCGAGACCCAGTACTTC.

The V and J genes are TRBV18 and TRBJ2-1, with 7 bases fitting TRBD2. J was trimmed by 9 bases and V by 0 bases; bases with no gene match: 11. The germline V gene has CDR1 KGHSH and CDR2 LQKENI. This CDR3 has 16 residues. The CDR3 is CASSPPSRGRASEQFF. Written as DNA, the CDR3 is TGTGCCAGCTCACCACCTTCGCGTGGGAGGGCCAGTGAGCAGTTCTTC.

This clone was observed a single time. The rearrangement links TRBV29-1 to TRBJ2-7; possibly TRBD1 for D (7 bases). This CDR3 has 15 amino acids. The germline V gene encodes CDR1 SQVTM and CDR2 ANQGSEA. V gave up 1 base and J gave up 2 bases, with 15 bases separating them. CDR3 loop: CSVEGAGGGPYEQYF. Written as DNA, the CDR3 is TGCAGCGTTGAAGGGGCAGGGGGAGGACCCTACGAGCAGTACTTC.

The CDR3 nucleotides read TGTGCCAGTAGTATAGTCACAGGGGGCAACTATGGCTACACCTTC. It yields the protein CASSIVTGGNYGYTF. The gene calls are TRBV19 and TRBJ1-2; 9 bases map to TRBD1. J lost 2 bases, V lost 1 base, and 2 bases had no gene match. Germline CDR1 LNHDA, CDR2 SQIVND (reference sequence). CDR3 length equals 15 residues.

The chain is built from TRBV5-1 and TRBJ1-5; D unclear. Germline CDR1 reads SGHRS; CDR2 reads YFSETQ. V was trimmed by 0 bases and J by 3 bases, leaving 10 bases between them. The CDR3 contains 15 residues. The CDR3 nucleotides are TGCGCCAGCAGCTTGGCTGGACTGGACAATCAGCCCCAGCATTTT. The encoded protein is CASSLAGLDNQPQHF.

The chain recombines TRBV24-1 with TRBJ2-2, with 10 nucleotides matching TRBD1. In germline, CDR1 is KGHDR, CDR2 SFDVKD. V lost 5 bases, J lost 13 bases, and 6 bases stayed unmatched. This CDR3 has 13 residues. The CDR3 loop reads CATSGETGGGLFF. In DNA, the CDR3 is TGTGCCACCAGTGGCGAGACAGGGGGCGGGCTGTTTTTT.

The chain employs TRBV5-8 and TRBJ2-3; TRBD1 aligns across 10 bases. Trimming cost V 3 bases and J 1 base; bases outside gene matches: 11. Germline assignment: CDR1 SGHTS and CDR2 YDEGEE. CDR3 length equals 18 residues. The CDR3 protein is CASSSVLLGTGGTDTQYF. The CDR3 DNA is TGTGCCAGCAGCTCCGTCCTTTTAGGGACAGGGGGCACAGATACGCAGTATTTT.

The chain is built from TRBV30 and TRBJ2-7; 7 bases agree with TRBD1. There are 15 residues in the CDR3. Germline CDR1 reads GTSNPN; CDR2 reads SVGIG (reference sequence). V was clipped by 4 bases and J by 2 bases; unmatched bases: 11. The CDR3 loop is CAWKALQGITYEQYF. Written as DNA, the CDR3 is TGTGCCTGGAAGGCCCTACAGGGGATAACCTACGAGCAGTACTTC.

The V gene is TRBV18, the J gene TRBJ2-7; no clear D. Trimming left V 3 bases short and J 6 bases short, with 9 bases between. The length of the CDR3 is 12 residues. Germline CDR1 is KGHSH and CDR2 is LQKENI. The CDR3 spells CASSPFLSEQYF. The CDR3, as DNA: TGTGCCAGCTCACCCTTTCTCTCCGAGCAGTACTTC. Together with reference TRBV18 and TRBJ2-7, the CDR3 gives the full variable domain: NAGVMQNPRHLVRRRGQEARLRCSPMKGHSHVYWYRQLPEEGLKFMVYLQKENIIDESGMPKERFSAEFPKEGPSILRIQQVVRGDSAAYFCASSPFLSEQYFGPGTRLTVT.

The V call is TRBV6-5, the J call TRBJ2-7; the D gene is possibly TRBD2 (6 bases). This CDR3 is built from 13 residues. V lost 7 bases and J 7 bases, leaving 17 bases between the germline ends. The germline V gene has CDR1 MNHEY and CDR2 SVGAGI. Here the CDR3 reads CASTLGGTSEQYF. DNA of the CDR3: TGTGCCAGCACCCTGGGAGGCACTTCAGAGCAGTACTTC.

This chain links TRBV5-5 with TRBJ1-5; 9 bases are a match to TRBD1. From germline, CDR1 is SGHKS and CDR2 YYEKEE (reference sequence). V was pared by 4 bases and J by 7 bases, with 9 bases of the junction left unmatched. This CDR3 is built from 15 residues. The CDR3 DNA sequence: TGTGCCAGCAGCCAGGTTACAGGGGGCATGCAGCCCCAGCATTTT. Amino acid sequence: CASSQVTGGMQPQHF.

This chain uses TRBV3-1 (or the pseudogene TRBV3-2) with TRBJ2-1, with D hard to call. The germline V gene has CDR1 LGHDT and CDR2 YNNKEL (reference sequence). The germline V and J ends were trimmed by 0 bases and 9 bases, with 12 bases remaining between them. The CDR3 totals 14 residues. CDR3 sequence: CASSQEERMAEQFF. The DNA for the CDR3 is TGTGCCAGCAGCCAAGAGGAGAGAATGGCTGAGCAGTTCTTC.

This rearrangement joins TRBV18 to TRBJ2-7; 8 nucleotides match TRBD2. The germline CDR1 and CDR2 sequences are KGHSH and LQKENI. Trimming at V came to 1 base and at J to 3 bases, leaving 5 bases not matched to a gene. The CDR3 consists of 15 residues. CDR3 in DNA: TGTGCCAGCTCACCACTTCTAGCGGGTGGCTACGAGCAGTACTTC. This sequence encodes CASSPLLAGGYEQYF. Variable domain in full (rest from reference TRBV18 and TRBJ2-7): NAGVMQNPRHLVRRRGQEARLRCSPMKGHSHVYWYRQLPEEGLKFMVYLQKENIIDESGMPKERFSAEFPKEGPSILRIQQVVRGDSAAYFCASSPLLAGGYEQYFGPGTRLTVT.